This TCR beta chain was profiled in a study of neoadjuvant anti-PD-1 for oral cavity cancer. From germline, CDR1 is MGHRA and CDR2 YSYEKL. V lost 4 bases and J lost 2, with 17 bases in between. The CDR3 consists of 17 residues. Noted time point: after neoadjuvant nivolumab, at surgical resection. The method was immunoSEQ multiplex PCR; TCRdb's version includes in-frame clones alone and lacks a portion of them. Counted here are around 7,200 clones, around three fifths occurring once; the ten biggest clones make up 3.2%. The chain is built from TRBV4-1 and TRBJ1-4; D is undetermined. This receptor was obtained from a person aged 40 to 85 with oral cavity squamous cell carcinoma. The material was PBMCs, obtained after nivolumab (anti-PD-1) treatment. CDR3 loop: CASSPIGLGNTNEKLFF. In DNA, the CDR3 is TGCGCCAGCAGCCCCATAGGGCTTGGTAATACTAATGAAAAACTGTTTTTT.